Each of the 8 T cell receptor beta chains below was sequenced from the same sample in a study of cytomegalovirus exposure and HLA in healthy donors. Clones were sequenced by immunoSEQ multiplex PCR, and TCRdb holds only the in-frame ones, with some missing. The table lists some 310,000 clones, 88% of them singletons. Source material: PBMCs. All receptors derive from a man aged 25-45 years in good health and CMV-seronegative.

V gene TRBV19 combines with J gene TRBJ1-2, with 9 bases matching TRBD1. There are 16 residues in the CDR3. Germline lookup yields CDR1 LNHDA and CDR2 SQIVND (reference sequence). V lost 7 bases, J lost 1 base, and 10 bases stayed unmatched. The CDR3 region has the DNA TGTGCCAGTAAACAAGGGACAGGGCCGAATAACTATGGCTACACCTTC. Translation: CASKQGTGPNNYGYTF.

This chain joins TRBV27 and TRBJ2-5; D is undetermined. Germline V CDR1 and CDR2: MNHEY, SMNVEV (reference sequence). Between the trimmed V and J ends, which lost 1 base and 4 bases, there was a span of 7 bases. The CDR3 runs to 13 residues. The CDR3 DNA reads TGTGCCAGCAGTTTATTGGGCAGAGAGACCCAGTACTTC. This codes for CASSLLGRETQYF.

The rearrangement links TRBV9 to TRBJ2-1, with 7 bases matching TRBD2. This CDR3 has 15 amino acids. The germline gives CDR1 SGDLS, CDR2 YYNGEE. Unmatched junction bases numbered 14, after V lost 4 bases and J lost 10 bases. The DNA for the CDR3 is TGTGCCAGCAGCCCGCAAACCGGGGGGTCGGGCGAGCAGTTCTTC. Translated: CASSPQTGGSGEQFF.

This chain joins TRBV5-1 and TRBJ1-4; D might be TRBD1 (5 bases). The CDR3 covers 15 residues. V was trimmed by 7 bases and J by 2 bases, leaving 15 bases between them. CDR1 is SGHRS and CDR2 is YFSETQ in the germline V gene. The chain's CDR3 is CASRGGAGTNEKLFF. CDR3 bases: TGCGCCAGCCGGGGAGGGGCAGGGACTAATGAAAAACTGTTTTTT.

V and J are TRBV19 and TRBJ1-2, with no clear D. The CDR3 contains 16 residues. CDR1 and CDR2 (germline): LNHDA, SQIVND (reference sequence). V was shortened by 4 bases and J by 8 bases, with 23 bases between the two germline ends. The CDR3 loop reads CASSTGGPRLKWGYTF. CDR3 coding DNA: TGTGCCAGTAGTACGGGAGGGCCCCGATTAAAGTGGGGCTACACCTTC.

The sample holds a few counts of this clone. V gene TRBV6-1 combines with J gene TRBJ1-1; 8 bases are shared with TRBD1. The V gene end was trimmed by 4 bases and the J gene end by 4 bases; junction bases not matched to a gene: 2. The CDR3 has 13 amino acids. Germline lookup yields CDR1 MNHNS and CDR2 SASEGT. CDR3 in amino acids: CASSVTGGTEAFF. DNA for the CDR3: TGTGCCAGCAGTGTAACAGGGGGCACTGAAGCTTTCTTT.

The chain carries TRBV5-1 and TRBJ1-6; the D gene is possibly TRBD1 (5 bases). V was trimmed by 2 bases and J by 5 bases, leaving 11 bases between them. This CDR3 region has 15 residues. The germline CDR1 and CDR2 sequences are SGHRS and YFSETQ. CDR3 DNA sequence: TGCGCCAGCAGCTTAGGGCCAGGGAATAATTCACCCCTCCACTTT. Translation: CASSLGPGNNSPLHF.

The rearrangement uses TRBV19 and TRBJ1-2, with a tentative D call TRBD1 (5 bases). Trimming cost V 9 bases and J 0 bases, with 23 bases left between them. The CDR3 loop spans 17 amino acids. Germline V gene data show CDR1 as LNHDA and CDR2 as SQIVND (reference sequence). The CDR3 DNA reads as TGTGCCAGCCGAGACGGGGGAGGGTTTTGGGCTAACTATGGCTACACCTTC. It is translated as CASRDGGGFWANYGYTF.